This TCR beta chain was profiled in a study of shared clonotypes between healthy human individuals. Study results and limitations: Roughly 5% of naive CD4 clonotypes were common to several donors. Clonotypes shared by all four donors outscored non-shared clonotypes in generation probability. As a rule, naive subsets had a larger estimated richness than memory subsets. Donor scarcity curtailed the genetic and exposure-history diversity represented herein.

The CDR3 is 17 residues long. The germline CDR1 and CDR2 sequences are MNHEY and SMNVEV (reference sequence). Trimming left V 5 bases short and J 0 bases short, with 17 bases between. As to this clone: Its target is unknown.

Sequencing used immunoSEQ multiplex PCR; TCRdb keeps in-frame clones, though not all of them. The table includes approximately 640,000 clones, less than 80% detected once. Sequencing was carried out using memory CD4+ T cells sorted from blood. Subset given: CD45RA-negative fraction. The chain combines TRBV27 with TRBJ2-1; D possibly corresponds to TRBD2 (6 bases). The TCR was taken from a woman in her 30s in good health. CDR3 in DNA: TGTGCCAGCAGTGCCAGCCTACTGGGAGGCTCCTACAATGAGCAGTTCTTC. Translated: CASSASLLGGSYNEQFF.